These 10 T cell receptor beta chains were all obtained from the same sample, sequenced in a study of cytomegalovirus exposure and HLA in healthy donors. Assay used: immunoSEQ multiplex PCR; TCRdb lists only in-frame clones, some missing. Of 120,000 or so clones in the sample, around 90% were seen once. The sequencing input was PBMCs. All receptors derive from a woman aged 18 to 35 in good health and CMV-seronegative.

The genes are TRBV9 and TRBJ2-1; a possible D gene is TRBD1 (6 bases). The germline V and J ends were trimmed by 4 bases and 4 bases, with 12 bases remaining between them. The CDR3 consists of 14 residues. In germline, CDR1 is SGDLS, CDR2 YYNGEE. CDR3 in DNA: TGTGCCAGCAGCACCGGGACATCATACAATGAGCAGTTCTTC. Its translation is CASSTGTSYNEQFF.

The chain links TRBV7-2 to TRBJ1-5, with D possibly TRBD1 on 6 matching bases. This CDR3 contains 16 residues. Germline-derived CDR1 and CDR2 are SGHTA and FQGNSA. Trimming stripped 1 base from V and 6 bases from J, with 16 bases between. CDR3 DNA: TGTGCCAGCAGCTTAGGGCCCTCAACAGGGTTTCAGCCCCAGCATTTT. Protein product: CASSLGPSTGFQPQHF.

J is TRBJ1-5 and V is TRBV14, with D unresolved. CDR1 and CDR2 from the germline V gene are SGHDN and FVKESK. The CDR3 runs 14 residues. The ends were cut back, 1 base at V and 5 bases at J, with 9 bases in the middle. As DNA, the CDR3 is TGTGCCAGCAGCCAAGTTCAAGAGTATCAGCCCCAGCATTTT. It yields the protein CASSQVQEYQPQHF.

This clone appeared once. The chain joins TRBV16 to TRBJ1-1; the D gene is possibly TRBD1 (6 bases). Germline V gene data show CDR1 as KGHSY and CDR2 as FQNENV. The V end lost 5 bases, the J end lost 8 bases, and 12 bases lay between the germline ends. The CDR3 extends over 12 amino acids. CDR3 nucleotides: TGTGCCAGCAGCATACAGGGTAGAGAAGCTTTCTTT. The encoded protein is CASSIQGREAFF.

This chain links TRBV19 with TRBJ1-2, with D possibly TRBD1 on 5 matching bases. V was clipped by 0 bases and J by 8 bases, with 10 bases between them. The CDR3 sequence is 13 residues long. The germline gives CDR1 LNHDA, CDR2 SQIVND (reference sequence). The CDR3 loop reads CASSIEGRNGYTF. The CDR3 nucleotides read TGTGCCAGTAGTATAGAGGGGCGAAACGGCTACACCTTC. Full variable domain (remainder filled in from reference TRBV19 and TRBJ1-2): DGGITQSPKYLFRKEGQNVTLSCEQNLNHDAMYWYRQDPGQGLRLIYYSQIVNDFQKGDIAEGYSVSREKKESFPLTVTSAQKNPTAFYLCASSIEGRNGYTFGSGTRLTVV.

This rearrangement joins TRBV7-9 to TRBJ1-3, with TRBD1 as a possible D gene (6 bases). Between the trimmed V and J ends, which lost 5 bases and 2 bases, there was a span of 19 bases. The CDR3 is 17 residues long. Looked up from germline, CDR1 is SEHNR and CDR2 is FQNEAQ (reference sequence). Here the CDR3 DNA reads TGTGCCAGCAGCCCTTTAGCAAACCGGACAGCTGGAAACACCATATATTTT. Amino acids: CASSPLANRTAGNTIYF.

This chain connects TRBV30 to TRBJ2-7; 12 bases fit TRBD1. CDR1 GTSNPN and CDR2 SVGIG come from the germline V gene (reference sequence). The CDR3 has 15 amino acids. With V trimmed by 2 bases and J by 5 bases, 7 bases remained unmatched. Here the CDR3 reads CAWSKRGTGGNEQYF. In DNA form, the CDR3 reads TGTGCCTGGAGTAAACGCGGGACAGGGGGCAACGAGCAGTACTTC.

The chain is built from TRBV28 and TRBJ2-3; TRBD2 agrees at 8 bases. CDR3 length: 14 residues. Trimming at V came to 8 bases and at J to 4 bases, leaving 8 bases not matched to a gene. Germline V gene sequence: CDR1 MDHEN, CDR2 SYDVKM. The CDR3 region is CASFSGGSPDTQYF. CDR3 in DNA: TGTGCCAGCTTTTCGGGAGGGTCCCCAGATACGCAGTATTTT.

V and J are TRBV7-2 and TRBJ1-3, with 9 bases aligning to TRBD1. Per the germline V gene, CDR1 is SGHTA and CDR2 is FQGNSA. V was clipped by 1 base and J by 0 bases; unmatched bases: 10. CDR3 length equals 19 residues. CDR3 sequence reads: CASSLVVGQGYSSGNTIYF. CDR3 coding DNA: TGTGCCAGCAGCTTAGTAGTGGGACAGGGCTATTCCTCTGGAAACACCATATATTTT.

V is TRBV19 and J is TRBJ2-7; a possible D gene is TRBD1 (6 bases). Germline V gene lookup returns CDR1 LNHDA and CDR2 SQIVND (reference sequence). The CDR3 is 15 amino acids. V lost 1 base to trimming and J lost 2 bases, with 12 bases between them. CDR3 sequence: CASSIGAGEPYEQYF. The CDR3 region has the DNA TGTGCCAGTAGTATAGGGGCAGGGGAACCCTACGAGCAGTACTTC.